Following are 23 T cell receptor beta chains from one sample sequenced in a study of cytomegalovirus exposure and HLA in healthy donors. Primers: 60 Vbeta forward and 13 Jbeta reverse. Clones were sequenced by immunoSEQ multiplex PCR, and TCRdb holds only the in-frame ones, with some missing. The sample lists over 200,000 clones; 80% to 90% were seen once. Sample: PBMCs. The source of these receptors is a woman aged 18-29 years in good health and CMV-seronegative.

The J gene is TRBJ2-3, the V gene TRBV19; the match to TRBD1 covers 7 bases. Per germline, CDR1 LNHDA and CDR2 SQIVND (reference sequence). V shed 6 bases, J shed 1 base, and the junction held 7 bases outside the gene matches. CDR3 size: 15 residues. DNA for the CDR3: TGTGCCAGTAGGACAGGGAGATTTGGCACAGATACGCAGTATTTT. Encoded protein: CASRTGRFGTDTQYF.

The chain carries TRBV5-1 and TRBJ1-1; D not resolved. The CDR3 is made up of 13 amino acids. Per germline, CDR1 SGHRS and CDR2 YFSETQ. The V and J ends lost 3 bases and 1 base respectively, with 7 bases between them. CDR3 sequence: CASSSEKNTEAFF. The DNA for the CDR3 is TGCGCCAGCAGCTCTGAGAAGAACACTGAAGCTTTCTTT.

The V call is TRBV7-2, the J call TRBJ2-7; perhaps TRBD2 as D (6 bases). This CDR3 region has 12 residues. The V gene lost 4 bases and the J gene lost 10 bases, with 14 bases spanning the gap. Germline V lookup: CDR1 SGHTA, CDR2 FQGNSA. The CDR3: CASSSLALTQYF. Written as DNA, the CDR3 is TGTGCCAGCAGCTCACTAGCTCTCACTCAGTACTTC.

The chain joins TRBV19 to TRBJ2-2; 12 bases line up with TRBD2. Germline CDR1 LNHDA, CDR2 SQIVND (reference sequence). CDR3 length: 17 residues. Trimming removed 9 bases from V and 7 bases from J; junction bases left unmatched: 15. CDR3 protein: CASAQFTLAGGGGELFF. Here the CDR3 DNA reads TGTGCCAGCGCCCAATTTACTCTAGCGGGAGGGGGCGGGGAGCTGTTTTTT.

This rearrangement joins TRBV5-1 to TRBJ2-3; D remains ambiguous. The CDR3 consists of 15 residues. Trimming took off 1 base at V and 4 bases at J, with 13 bases between the two ends. From germline, CDR1 is SGHRS and CDR2 YFSETQ. This CDR3 reads CASSLYTVAADTQYF. The CDR3 DNA is TGCGCCAGCAGCTTGTACACGGTAGCAGCAGATACGCAGTATTTT.

The chain uses TRBV7-9 and TRBJ1-2; D uncertain. The CDR3 is made up of 14 amino acids. Germline CDR1 reads SEHNR; CDR2 reads FQNEAQ (reference sequence). The V end lost 1 base, the J end lost 7 bases, and 13 bases lay between the germline ends. The CDR3 protein is CASSLVGVVFGYTF. DNA for the CDR3: TGTGCCAGCAGCTTAGTCGGGGTAGTCTTTGGCTACACCTTC.

The J gene is TRBJ2-7, the V gene TRBV5-5; possible D gene TRBD1, 6 bases. Trimming left V 1 base short and J 4 bases short, with 15 bases between. The germline CDR1 and CDR2 sequences are SGHKS and YYEKEE (reference sequence). CDR3 length: 15 amino acids. The CDR3 DNA is TGTGCCAGCAGCTTGTCCGGACAGTCAGGTTACGAGCAGTACTTC. This gives the protein CASSLSGQSGYEQYF.

This clone was seen once. The rearrangement joins TRBV21-1 to TRBJ2-7; the listed D gene, TRBD2, was not tested against the DNA. TRBV21-1 constitutes a pseudogene. The CDR3 spans 16 residues. The CDR3 sequence is CASSIGLAGAGHEQYF. The CDR3 DNA follows: TGTGCCAGCAGCATAGGACTAGCGGGAGCGGGGCACGAGCAGTACTTC.

The V and J genes are TRBV11-3 and TRBJ2-1; possible D gene TRBD1, 6 bases. V was cut by 3 bases and J by 7 bases, with 22 bases left in between. Germline V gene data show CDR1 as SGHNT and CDR2 as YENEEA. CDR3 length: 17 residues. The CDR3 region has the DNA TGTGCCAGCAGCTTCGGCCGTGGGGGCACCACCGAGAATGAGCAGTTCTTC. Translation gives CASSFGRGGTTENEQFF.

This chain joins TRBV2 and TRBJ1-4; TRBD1 is a possible D gene (5 bases). V lost 2 bases and J 7 bases, leaving 8 bases between the germline ends. CDR1 is SNHLY and CDR2 is FYNNEI in the germline V gene. The CDR3 runs to 13 residues. The CDR3 spells CASSERGGEKLFF. The CDR3 DNA is TGTGCCAGCAGTGAAAGGGGTGGTGAAAAACTGTTTTTT.

The chain is built from TRBV15 and TRBJ1-4; TRBD1 agrees at 8 bases. The V and J ends lost 1 base and 1 base, in that order; junction bases with no gene match: 5. CDR3 length equals 17 residues. CDR1 is LNHNV and CDR2 is YYDKDF in the germline V gene (reference sequence). The CDR3 protein is CATSRGTGRVTNEKLFF. The CDR3 DNA follows: TGTGCCACCAGCAGAGGGACAGGGCGGGTAACTAATGAAAAACTGTTTTTT.

J is TRBJ2-7 and V is TRBV5-1; no clear D. CDR3 length equals 12 residues. The V gene lost 2 bases and the J gene lost 5 bases, with 8 bases spanning the gap. Germline V lookup: CDR1 SGHRS, CDR2 YFSETQ. The CDR3 is CASSLAENEQYF. The DNA of the CDR3 is TGCGCCAGCAGCTTAGCTGAAAACGAGCAGTACTTC. The full variable domain, rest sourced from reference TRBV5-1 and TRBJ2-7, is KAGVTQTPRYLIKTRGQQVTLSCSPISGHRSVSWYQQTPGQGLQFLFEYFSETQRNKGNFPGRFSGRQFSNSRSEMNVSTLELGDSALYLCASSLAENEQYFGPGTRLTVT.

This clone has a handful of counts. The V call is TRBV10-1, the J call TRBJ2-1; D not certain. Trimming removed 8 bases from V and 1 base from J, with 12 bases in between. The CDR3 runs to 14 residues. Germline V CDR1 and CDR2: WNHNN, SYGVQD (reference sequence). CDR3 in amino acids: CASSPLRSYNEQFF. CDR3 DNA sequence: TGCGCCAGCTCCCCCCTGAGGTCCTACAATGAGCAGTTCTTC.

The rearrangement joins TRBV14 to TRBJ1-1; TRBD1 might be the D (6 bases). The germline V gene has CDR1 SGHDN and CDR2 FVKESK. CDR3 length equals 14 residues. With 0 bases removed from V and 10 bases from J, the gap between germline ends came to 15 bases. The CDR3 is CASSQEEDSRRAFF. CDR3 in DNA: TGTGCCAGCAGCCAAGAGGAGGACAGCAGGAGAGCTTTCTTT. The whole variable domain, remainder taken from reference TRBV14 and TRBJ1-1, is EAGVTQFPSHSVIEKGQTVTLRCDPISGHDNLYWYRRVMGKEIKFLLHFVKESKQDESGMPNNRFLAERTGGTYSTLKVQPAELEDSGVYFCASSQEEDSRRAFFGQGTRLTVV.

This sequence joins TRBV27 and TRBJ2-3; 8 nucleotides line up with TRBD2. The CDR3 spans 14 residues. Germline V gene lookup returns CDR1 MNHEY and CDR2 SMNVEV (reference sequence). The junction had 2 bases not matched to a gene; V was cut back by 5 bases and J by 1 base. The CDR3 DNA is TGTGCCAGCAGTCCGACTAGCGGCACAGATACGCAGTATTTT. It codes for CASSPTSGTDTQYF.

The J gene is TRBJ2-3, the V gene TRBV18; D unclear. The ends were cut back, 2 bases at V and 2 bases at J, with 11 bases in the middle. The CDR3 runs to 15 residues. Germline V gives CDR1 KGHSH, CDR2 LQKENI. The CDR3: CASSPNDWYTDTQYF. The CDR3 DNA follows: TGTGCCAGCTCACCAAACGACTGGTACACAGATACGCAGTATTTT.

The chain has TRBV6-5 and TRBJ2-6; D unclear. The CDR3 is 15 residues long. Germline V lookup: CDR1 MNHEY, CDR2 SVGAGI. Trimming took 7 bases from V and 0 from J, leaving 10 bases between them. As DNA, the CDR3 is TGTGCCAGCACCCCCCTAAGCTCTGGGGCCAACGTCCTGACTTTC. Its translation is CASTPLSSGANVLTF.

V is TRBV29-1 and J is TRBJ1-1; no clear D. The CDR3 sequence is 12 residues long. Germline V gene data show CDR1 as SQVTM and CDR2 as ANQGSEA. V lost 8 bases and J 10 bases, leaving 20 bases between the germline ends. The CDR3 coding sequence is TGCAGCTTCAAGCCTCTACTCTCGGGAGCTTTCTTT. Protein: CSFKPLLSGAFF.

The V call is TRBV9, the J call TRBJ2-1; the match to TRBD2 covers 13 bases. The germline CDR1 and CDR2 sequences are SGDLS and YYNGEE. V gave up 1 base and J gave up 4 bases; unmatched junction bases: 5. The CDR3 length is 17 residues. CDR3 coding DNA: TGTGCCAGCAGCGTATCGTCGACTAGCGGGGGGTACAATGAGCAGTTCTTC. It is translated as CASSVSSTSGGYNEQFF.

The chain links TRBV19 to TRBJ1-1; possible D gene TRBD1, 6 bases. This CDR3 has 15 amino acids. V was clipped by 3 bases and J by 3 bases, with 14 bases between them. Germline CDR1 is LNHDA and CDR2 is SQIVND (reference sequence). The CDR3 region is CASSMGPGAHTEAFF. CDR3 in DNA: TGTGCCAGTAGTATGGGGCCAGGGGCGCACACTGAAGCTTTCTTT.

CDR3 bases: TGTGCCAGCAGCCTGGGACAGGGAGGAAACACCATATATTTT. This sequence encodes CASSLGQGGNTIYF. The chain joins TRBV6-5 to TRBJ1-3, with 9 bases fitting TRBD1. The trim removed 6 bases at V and 4 bases at J, leaving 4 bases unmatched. Germline V gene data show CDR1 as MNHEY and CDR2 as SVGAGI. This CDR3 spans 14 amino acids.

This chain joins TRBV14 and TRBJ1-2, with 9 nucleotides matching TRBD1. V trimming: 4 bases; J trimming: 4 bases; junction bases outside the gene matches: 4. CDR3 length equals 14 residues. Germline V gives CDR1 SGHDN, CDR2 FVKESK. The CDR3, as DNA: TGTGCCAGCAGCCCCACGGACAGGGGCTATGGCTACACCTTC. Amino acids: CASSPTDRGYGYTF.

About this clone: Within the sample, other DNA sequences also encode this same CDR3. The chain recombines TRBV10-3 with TRBJ2-5; D ambiguous. CDR1 is ENHRY, CDR2 SYGVKD, per germline. CDR3 length: 14 amino acids. The germline V and J ends were trimmed by 2 bases and 2 bases, with 9 bases remaining between them. The CDR3 reads CAISEPKEQETQYF. DNA of the CDR3: TGTGCCATCAGTGAGCCTAAAGAACAAGAGACCCAGTACTTC.